Presented here are 15 T cell receptor beta chains from one specimen sequenced in a study of cytomegalovirus exposure and HLA in healthy donors. A multiplex PCR was run with 60 Vbeta primers and 13 Jbeta primers. Clones were read by immunoSEQ multiplex PCR, and TCRdb kept only the in-frame ones, dropping some. The repertoire consists of about 190,000 clones, with around 87% occurring once and the leading ten covering around 1.4%. Sequencing was performed on PBMCs. These receptor sequences come from a man aged 30-40 years in good health and CMV-seronegative.

This sequence joins TRBV11-3 and TRBJ2-1; 10 positions match TRBD1. The V segment lost 4 bases and the J segment 7 bases; nucleotides outside the gene matches: 13. From germline, CDR1 is SGHNT and CDR2 YENEEA. The CDR3 totals 17 residues. The CDR3 is CASSSTVGQGIRNEQFF. CDR3 in DNA: TGTGCCAGCAGCTCTACCGTGGGACAGGGGATTAGGAATGAGCAGTTCTTC.

The chain carries TRBV7-2 and TRBJ1-3; no reliable D call. This CDR3 has 16 residues. Trimming took 1 base from V and 0 from J, leaving 10 bases between them. Germline CDR1 is SGHTA and CDR2 is FQGNSA. CDR3 DNA: TGTGCCAGCAGCTTAGACAGACCCGGCTCTGGAAACACCATATATTTT. It is translated as CASSLDRPGSGNTIYF.

This sequence joins TRBV29-1 and TRBJ2-1; TRBD1 aligns across 12 bases. V shed 6 bases, J shed 6 bases, and the junction held 6 bases outside the gene matches. Germline V lookup: CDR1 SQVTM, CDR2 ANQGSEA. The CDR3 is made up of 14 amino acids. The CDR3 bases are TGCAGCGTCCAACGGGACAGGGGGCTCAATGAGCAGTTCTTC. Translating it yields CSVQRDRGLNEQFF.

The CDR3 sequence is CASSQTRRGGVNTEAFF. CDR3 in DNA: TGCGCCAGCAGCCAAACCCGTCGGGGGGGGGTGAACACTGAAGCTTTCTTT. The chain couples TRBV5-1 to TRBJ1-1; TRBD1 is a possible D gene (5 bases). The CDR3 spans 17 residues. The germline CDR1 and CDR2 sequences are SGHRS and YFSETQ. Trimming shortened V by 4 bases and J by 0 bases, and 19 bases separated the two germline ends.

V is TRBV19 and J is TRBJ2-5; TRBD1 might be the D (5 bases). Germline assignment: CDR1 LNHDA and CDR2 SQIVND (reference sequence). V gave up 7 bases and J gave up 6 bases, with 18 bases separating them. The length of the CDR3 is 14 residues. DNA for the CDR3: TGTGCCAGTAACGCAGGGTCCTGGTCCAAGACCCAGTACTTC. Its protein product is CASNAGSWSKTQYF.

The genes are TRBV7-9 and TRBJ2-7; D is undetermined. CDR3 size: 14 residues. The germline CDR1 and CDR2 sequences are SEHNR and FQNEAQ (reference sequence). The V gene lost 4 bases and the J gene lost 1 base, with 11 bases spanning the gap. The CDR3 region has the DNA TGTGCCAGCAGCTCTCCGACGGGTTCCTACGAGCAGTACTTC. This gives the protein CASSSPTGSYEQYF.

The chain combines TRBV7-9 with TRBJ2-7; a possible D gene is TRBD1 (5 bases). The V end lost 2 bases, the J end lost 5 bases, and 13 bases lay between the germline ends. There are 14 residues in the CDR3. The germline gives CDR1 SEHNR, CDR2 FQNEAQ (reference sequence). DNA for the CDR3: TGTGCCAGCAGCTTAACCGGTCAGGACAACGAGCAGTACTTC. Translated, it gives CASSLTGQDNEQYF.

The V call is TRBV29-1, the J call TRBJ1-1; no firm D call. This CDR3 is built from 10 residues. V gave up 7 bases and J gave up 1 base, with 4 bases separating them. Germline-derived CDR1 and CDR2 are SQVTM and ANQGSEA. The CDR3 nucleotides read TGCAGCGGAGCGAACACTGAAGCTTTCTTT. It is translated as CSGANTEAFF.

J is TRBJ2-1 and V is TRBV28, with TRBD2 matching 10 bases. The germline V gene encodes CDR1 MDHEN and CDR2 SYDVKM. J gave up 5 bases and V 2 bases, and 6 bases lay outside the gene matches. This CDR3 is built from 16 residues. Here the CDR3 reads CASSLQTSGPNNEQFF. DNA for the CDR3: TGTGCCAGCAGTTTACAGACTAGCGGGCCGAACAATGAGCAGTTCTTC.

The chain carries TRBV10-1 and TRBJ2-2; TRBD1 is a possible D gene (6 bases). With 8 bases removed from V and 4 bases from J, the gap between germline ends came to 11 bases. In germline, CDR1 is WNHNN, CDR2 SYGVQD (reference sequence). The CDR3 totals 13 residues. The CDR3 protein is CASAGRGTGELFF. The CDR3 DNA reads as TGCGCCAGCGCAGGCAGGGGCACCGGGGAGCTGTTTTTT.

The chain combines TRBV4-2 with TRBJ1-3; possible D gene TRBD1, 6 bases. Trimming stripped 4 bases from V and 3 bases from J, with 13 bases between. The CDR3 spans 15 residues. CDR1 is LGHNA, CDR2 YNFKEQ, per germline. CDR3 sequence: CASSPKDRRGNTIYF. The CDR3, as DNA: TGTGCCAGCAGCCCAAAAGACAGGCGTGGAAACACCATATATTTT.

For the CDR3, the DNA is TGCGCCAGCAGCCAACCCGTGACAGGGCTGAACACTGAAGCTTTCTTT. It yields the protein CASSQPVTGLNTEAFF. J is TRBJ1-1 and V is TRBV4-1, with 7 bases identical to TRBD1. The germline gives CDR1 MGHRA, CDR2 YSYEKL. With V trimmed by 2 bases and J by 0 bases, 6 bases remained unmatched. The CDR3 is 16 amino acids.

About this clone itself: One end of the junction does not line up with germline, which may come from a read error. V gene TRBV28 combines with J gene TRBJ2-4; 10 bases line up with TRBD1. Looked up from germline, CDR1 is MDHEN and CDR2 is SYDVKM. CDR3 length: 16 residues. CDR3 sequence (DNA): TGTGCCAGCAGTACTCGGGACAGGGGAGTCGGAAACAGTCAGTACTTC. It codes for CASSTRDRGVGNSQYF.

The rearrangement joins TRBV30 to TRBJ2-3; D might be TRBD1 (6 bases). V lost 8 bases, J lost 1 base, and 13 bases lay in between. The germline gives CDR1 GTSNPN, CDR2 SVGIG (reference sequence). The CDR3 runs to 13 residues. The CDR3 is CATTGTRTDTQYF. The CDR3 DNA is TGTGCCACTACAGGGACCCGCACAGATACGCAGTATTTT.

The table lists this clone with a count of one. This chain links TRBV5-1 with TRBJ2-1; 13 bases match TRBD2. Germline V CDR1 and CDR2: SGHRS, YFSETQ. CDR3 length: 16 residues. V shed 4 bases and J 6 bases; nucleotides not matched to a gene: 7. CDR3 protein: CASSGPTSGRSNEQFF. The DNA of the CDR3 is TGCGCCAGCAGCGGGCCGACTAGCGGGAGGTCCAATGAGCAGTTCTTC.